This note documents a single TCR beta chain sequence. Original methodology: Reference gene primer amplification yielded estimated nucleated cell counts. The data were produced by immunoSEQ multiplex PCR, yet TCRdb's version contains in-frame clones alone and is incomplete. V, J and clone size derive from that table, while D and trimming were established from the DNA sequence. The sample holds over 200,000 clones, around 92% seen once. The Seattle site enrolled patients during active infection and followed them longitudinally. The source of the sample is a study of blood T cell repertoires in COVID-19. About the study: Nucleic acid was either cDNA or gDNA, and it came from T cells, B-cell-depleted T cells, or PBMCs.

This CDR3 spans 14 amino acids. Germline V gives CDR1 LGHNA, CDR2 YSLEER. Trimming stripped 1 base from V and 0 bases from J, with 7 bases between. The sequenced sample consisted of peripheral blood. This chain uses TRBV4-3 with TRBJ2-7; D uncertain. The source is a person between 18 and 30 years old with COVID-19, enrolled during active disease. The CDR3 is CASSQAPHSYEQYF. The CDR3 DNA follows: TGCGCCAGCAGCCAAGCCCCCCACTCCTACGAGCAGTACTTC.